Each of the 15 T cell receptor beta chains below was sequenced from the same sample in a study of vaccination effects on CD4 cells after COVID-19. The repertoire was sequenced with immunoSEQ multiplex PCR; TCRdb's copy has only in-frame clones and lacks some. Here the sample spans roughly 32,000 clones, approximately 72% being singletons. ViraFEST expansion of antigen-specific CD4+ T cells with viral peptide pools preceded sequencing. At the end of less than 12 days of culture, CD4+ T cells were isolated. Participants got two doses of BNT162b2 or mRNA-1273 vaccine. No antigen has been assigned to these receptors. Sequencing was performed on CD4+ T cells from PBMCs cultured with HCoV-229E spike peptides, taken after COVID-19 vaccination. The receptors shown here come from a human donor who received a COVID-19 vaccine.

CDR3 sequence (DNA): TGTGCCAGCAGCCAGCCCCTGACAGGGACTGAAGCTTTCTTT. This gives the protein CASSQPLTGTEAFF. The rearrangement joins TRBV3-1 (or the pseudogene TRBV3-2) to TRBJ1-1; 7 positions match TRBD1. CDR1 and CDR2 from the germline V gene are LGHDT and YNNKEL (reference sequence). The J segment lost 5 bases and the V segment lost 3 bases, leaving 6 bases of the junction unmatched. The length of the CDR3 is 14 residues.

This sequence joins TRBV14 and TRBJ1-1; D gene ambiguous. V lost 0 bases to trimming and J lost 1 base, with 12 bases between them. Germline V gene lookup returns CDR1 SGHDN and CDR2 FVKESK. CDR3 length: 16 residues. The CDR3, as DNA: TGTGCCAGCAGCCAAGATTTCGGAACCTGGAACACTGAAGCTTTCTTT. Its protein product is CASSQDFGTWNTEAFF. Variable domain in full (rest from reference TRBV14 and TRBJ1-1): EAGVTQFPSHSVIEKGQTVTLRCDPISGHDNLYWYRRVMGKEIKFLLHFVKESKQDESGMPNNRFLAERTGGTYSTLKVQPAELEDSGVYFCASSQDFGTWNTEAFFGQGTRLTVV.

This clone has just a few counts. The chain employs TRBV18 and TRBJ1-1, with D hard to call. CDR1 and CDR2 (germline): KGHSH, LQKENI. Trimming removed 3 bases from V and 0 bases from J, with 11 bases in between. This CDR3 region has 15 residues. Here the CDR3 reads CASSPLNKMNTEAFF. The CDR3 nucleotides read TGTGCCAGCTCACCTCTAAACAAAATGAACACTGAAGCTTTCTTT. Supplemented by reference TRBV18 and TRBJ1-1, the full variable domain reads NAGVMQNPRHLVRRRGQEARLRCSPMKGHSHVYWYRQLPEEGLKFMVYLQKENIIDESGMPKERFSAEFPKEGPSILRIQQVVRGDSAAYFCASSPLNKMNTEAFFGQGTRLTVV.

The rearrangement links TRBV30 to TRBJ1-5; TRBD1 agrees at 7 bases. V lost 2 bases, J lost 4 bases, and 5 bases stayed unmatched. The length of the CDR3 is 14 residues. CDR1 and CDR2 (germline): GTSNPN, SVGIG (reference sequence). The CDR3 spells CAWSTGEWNQPQHF. The DNA for the CDR3 is TGTGCCTGGAGTACAGGGGAGTGGAATCAGCCCCAGCATTTT.

This chain joins TRBV3-1 (or the pseudogene TRBV3-2) and TRBJ1-5; no reliable D call. Germline CDR1 and CDR2: LGHDT and YNNKEL (reference sequence). There are 12 residues in the CDR3. Trimming stripped 1 base from V and 6 bases from J, with 4 bases between. CDR3 nucleotides: TGTGCCAGCAGCCAAGGAGGTCAGCCCCAGCATTTT. It yields the protein CASSQGGQPQHF.

The V call is TRBV13, the J call TRBJ2-2; either TRBD1 or TRBD2 may fit D (5 bases each). V dropped 2 bases and J dropped 4 bases, with 20 bases sitting between them. Germline CDR1 is PRHDT and CDR2 is FYEKMQ (reference sequence). The CDR3 is made up of 18 amino acids. The CDR3 coding sequence is TGTGCCAGCAGCTTACTTGCGTTAGTCCAGGGACCCACCGGGGAGCTGTTTTTT. Its protein product is CASSLLALVQGPTGELFF.

The CDR3 loop reads CASSQVNRDQPQHF. CDR3 sequence (DNA): TGTGCCAGCAGCCAAGTGAACAGGGATCAGCCCCAGCATTTT. V is TRBV3-1 (or the pseudogene TRBV3-2) and J is TRBJ1-5; a possible D gene is TRBD1 (6 bases). V was cut by 1 base and J by 5 bases, with 9 bases left in between. Per germline, CDR1 LGHDT and CDR2 YNNKEL (reference sequence). The CDR3 runs to 14 residues.

This clone appeared a few times. This rearrangement joins TRBV6-2 or TRBV6-3 to TRBJ2-7; 14 bases fit TRBD2. V shed 6 bases, J shed 0 bases, and the junction held 10 bases outside the gene matches. The CDR3 loop spans 18 amino acids. The V gene's germline CDR1 is MNHEY and CDR2 SVGEGT. CDR3 DNA sequence: TGTGCCAGCAGCCCTGGGACTAGCGGGGGCCCGAGCTCCTACGAGCAGTACTTC. Translated: CASSPGTSGGPSSYEQYF.

V gene TRBV20-1 combines with J gene TRBJ1-1; D is unclear. The CDR3 covers 13 residues. The ends were cut back, 3 bases at V and 0 bases at J, with 8 bases in the middle. Germline V CDR1 and CDR2: DFQATT, SNEGSKA (reference sequence). The CDR3 coding sequence is TGCAGTGCTAGTGAGGTTATGAACACTGAAGCTTTCTTT. Encoded protein: CSASEVMNTEAFF.

This clone has only a few counts. The chain recombines TRBV14 with TRBJ2-1; 9 bases fit TRBD2. The CDR3 extends over 15 amino acids. The ends lost 4 bases at V and 9 bases at J; junction bases unmatched: 10. Germline V gene sequence: CDR1 SGHDN, CDR2 FVKESK. CDR3 residues: CASSRGGAESIEQFF. CDR3 sequence (DNA): TGTGCCAGCAGCCGCGGGGGGGCCGAAAGTATTGAGCAGTTCTTC. Based on the CDR3 plus reference TRBV14 and TRBJ2-1, the full variable domain is EAGVTQFPSHSVIEKGQTVTLRCDPISGHDNLYWYRRVMGKEIKFLLHFVKESKQDESGMPNNRFLAERTGGTYSTLKVQPAELEDSGVYFCASSRGGAESIEQFFGPGTRLTVL.

The chain uses TRBV5-4 and TRBJ1-1, with 7 positions matching TRBD1. The CDR3 length is 15 residues. From germline, CDR1 is SGHNT and CDR2 YYREEE (reference sequence). Losses at the gene ends were 4 bases for V and 0 bases for J; bases not matched to a gene: 6. CDR3 in amino acids: CASSTSTGMNTEAFF. The CDR3 DNA reads TGTGCCAGCAGCACATCGACAGGGATGAACACTGAAGCTTTCTTT.

The chain has TRBV19 and TRBJ1-4; D uncertain. V was cut by 4 bases and J by 7 bases, with 16 bases left in between. Germline V gives CDR1 LNHDA, CDR2 SQIVND (reference sequence). The CDR3 length is 15 residues. In nucleotides, the CDR3 is TGTGCCAGTAGTACACCCAGGAGAATAGGTGAAAAACTGTTTTTT. It specifies CASSTPRRIGEKLFF.

This rearrangement joins TRBV19 to TRBJ1-1, with 9 nucleotides matching TRBD1. This CDR3 is built from 14 residues. Germline V lookup: CDR1 LNHDA, CDR2 SQIVND (reference sequence). V was clipped by 4 bases and J by 6 bases; unmatched bases: 6. The chain's CDR3 is CASSTGQGLPEAFF. The CDR3 DNA reads as TGTGCCAGTAGTACCGGACAGGGGTTACCTGAAGCTTTCTTT.

This sequence joins TRBV19 and TRBJ2-1, with D tentatively TRBD2 (7 bases). V lost 6 bases to trimming and J lost 7 bases, with 31 bases between them. The V gene's germline CDR1 is LNHDA and CDR2 SQIVND (reference sequence). The CDR3 contains 19 residues. The CDR3 bases are TGTGCCAGTAGCCACCTCCGCGGGCGACTAGCCGCAAGGGGGAATGAGCAGTTCTTC. Protein product: CASSHLRGRLAARGNEQFF.

This clone was seen a few times. Here the CDR3 reads CASSKLAGEYNEQFF. CDR3 nucleotide sequence: TGTGCCAGCAGCAAACTAGCGGGAGAATACAATGAGCAGTTCTTC. The chain combines TRBV21-1 with TRBJ2-1; the table's D call, TRBD2, was not checked against the DNA. TRBV21-1 is labeled a pseudogene. The CDR3 has 15 amino acids.